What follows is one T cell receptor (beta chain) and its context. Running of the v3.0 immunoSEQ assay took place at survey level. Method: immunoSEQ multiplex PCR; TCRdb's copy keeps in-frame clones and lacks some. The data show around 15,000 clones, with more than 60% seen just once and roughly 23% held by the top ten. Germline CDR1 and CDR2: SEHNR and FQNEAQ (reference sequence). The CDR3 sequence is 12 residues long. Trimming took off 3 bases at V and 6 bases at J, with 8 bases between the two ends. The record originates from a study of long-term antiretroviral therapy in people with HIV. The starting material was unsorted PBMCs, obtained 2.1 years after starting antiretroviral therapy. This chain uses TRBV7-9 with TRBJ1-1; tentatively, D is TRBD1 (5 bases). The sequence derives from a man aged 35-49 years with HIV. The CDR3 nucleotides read TGTGCCAGCAGCTTTTTGGGGGCTGAAGCTTTCTTT. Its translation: CASSFLGAEAFF.